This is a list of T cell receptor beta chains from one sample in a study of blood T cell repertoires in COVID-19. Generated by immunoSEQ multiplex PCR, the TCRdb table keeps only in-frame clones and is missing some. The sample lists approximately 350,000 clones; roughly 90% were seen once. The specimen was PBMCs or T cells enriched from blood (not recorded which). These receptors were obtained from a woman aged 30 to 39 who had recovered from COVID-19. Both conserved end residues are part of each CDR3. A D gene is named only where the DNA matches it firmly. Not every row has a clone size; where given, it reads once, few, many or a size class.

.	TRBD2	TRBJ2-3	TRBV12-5	TGTGCTAGTGGTTTCCCCTCCCGGACTAGCGGGACCGTAGGTCTTCGTAGCACAGATACGCAGTATTTT	CASGFPSRTSGTVGLRSTDTQYF
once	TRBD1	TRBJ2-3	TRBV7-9	TGTGCCAGCAGCTTAGGTGGACAGGGTGGCACAGATACGCAGTATTTT	CASSLGGQGGTDTQYF
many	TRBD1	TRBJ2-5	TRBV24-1	TGTGCCACCAGTGAGGCCGGGACAGCACAAGAGACCCAGTACTTC	CATSEAGTAQETQYF
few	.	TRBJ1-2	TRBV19	TGTGCCAGTCGCCCCCCCCGAGACACCAACGTTTTGGGCTATGGCTACACCTTC	CASRPPRDTNVLGYGYTF
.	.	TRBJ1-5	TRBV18	TGTGCCAGCTCACCGGCGGGGAGTCAGCCCCAGCATTTT	CASSPAGSQPQHF
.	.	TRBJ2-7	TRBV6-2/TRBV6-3	TGTGCCAGCAGTCTGAGAAACGACAGGTCTGGCGAGCAGTACTTC	CASSLRNDRSGEQYF
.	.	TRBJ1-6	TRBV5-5	TGTGCCAGCAGCTGGGGTACTAGGGCTGAGGATTCACCCCTCCACTTT	CASSWGTRAEDSPLHF
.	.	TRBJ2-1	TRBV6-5	TGTGCCAGCAGGCGAGGGGGGGGGACGGATGAGCAGTTCTTC	CASRRGGGTDEQFF
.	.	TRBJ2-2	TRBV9	TGTGCCAGCAGCGTCCGACCCGGGGCGGGGTCTAGTAGCACCGGGGAGCTGTTTTTT	CASSVRPGAGSSSTGELFF
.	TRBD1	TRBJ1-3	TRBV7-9	TGTGCCAGCAGCTTCGGACAGGGTGGAAACACCATATATTTT	CASSFGQGGNTIYF
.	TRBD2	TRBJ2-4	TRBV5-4	TGTGCCAGCAGCTTGCTACTAGCGGGACCCGACCACATTCAGTACTTC	CASSLLLAGPDHIQYF
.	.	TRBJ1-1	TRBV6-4	TGTGCCAGCAGTCCTGGGGGGGCGCCCACTGAAGCTTTCTTT	CASSPGGAPTEAFF
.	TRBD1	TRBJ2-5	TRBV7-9	TGTGCCAGCAGCAGAGACAGGGAGGAGACCCAGTACTTC	CASSRDREETQYF
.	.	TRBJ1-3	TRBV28	TGTGCCAGCGTCAGCAGGGGCGCCTCCGGAAACACCATATATTTT	CASVSRGASGNTIYF
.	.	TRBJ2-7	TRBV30	TGTGCCTGGAGTGTTGCGGGGATTAAAGAGCAGTACTTC	CAWSVAGIKEQYF
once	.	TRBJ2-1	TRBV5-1	TGCGCCAGCAGCTTGGCCTCAGGGGCAACCTACAATGAGCAGTTCTTC	CASSLASGATYNEQFF
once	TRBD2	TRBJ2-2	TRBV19	TGTGCCAGTAGTAATATAAGGGCTAGCGGTCACACCGGGGAGCTGTTTTTT	CASSNIRASGHTGELFF
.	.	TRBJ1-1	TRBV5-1	TGCGCCAGCAGCTTGGGGACACTGGTGAACACTGAAGCTTTCTTT	CASSLGTLVNTEAFF
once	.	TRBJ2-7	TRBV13	TGTGCCAGCAGCCCTCAGAATAAATACGAGCAGTACTTC	CASSPQNKYEQYF
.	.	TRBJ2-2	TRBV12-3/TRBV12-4	TGTGCCAGCAGGACAGGTTGGACCGGGGAGCTGTTTTTT	CASRTGWTGELFF
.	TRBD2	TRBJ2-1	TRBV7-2	TGTGCCAGCAGCGATTGGACTAGCGGGTCCAATGAGCAGTTCTTC	CASSDWTSGSNEQFF
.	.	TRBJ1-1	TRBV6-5	TGTGCCAGCAGCACCGGACTTTCTAAGGGAGCTTTCTTT	CASSTGLSKGAFF
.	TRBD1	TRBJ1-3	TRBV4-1	TGCGCCAGCAGCCAAGCCACGCCAGACAGGGGATCTGGAAACACCATATATTTT	CASSQATPDRGSGNTIYF
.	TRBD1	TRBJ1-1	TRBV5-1	TGCGCCAGCAGCTCTACAGGGGGCACTGAAGCTTTCTTT	CASSSTGGTEAFF
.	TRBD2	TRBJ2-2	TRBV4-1	TGCGCCAGCAGCATTAGCGGGGGGCCGGCCGGGGAGCTGTTTTTT	CASSISGGPAGELFF
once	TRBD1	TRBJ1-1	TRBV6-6	TGTGCCAGCAGTTCTGACAGGGGTTTAGCTTTCTTT	CASSSDRGLAFF
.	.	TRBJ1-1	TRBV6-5	TGTGCCAGCAGATACCCCGGGACTGAAGCTTTCTTT	CASRYPGTEAFF
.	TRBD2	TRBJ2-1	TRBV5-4	TGTGCCAGCAGCCGGGGGGGAGCGGGAGGGATCGACAATGAGCAGTTCTTC	CASSRGGAGGIDNEQFF